The 20 T cell receptor beta chains below come from one sample, sequenced in a study of spatial heterogeneity in lung cancer. Via MiXCR, TCRdb re-called the 5' RACE reads, giving one row per CDR3 protein. The repertoire holds over 75,000 distinct CDR3 sequences, with 15% to 25% as singletons. The time point denotes: sample taken at primary tumor resection. From tumor, nontumor lung or frozen PBMC, whole RNA was taken unsorted for sequencing. Material: PBMCs, obtained at surgery. These receptors were collected from a male donor with early-stage non-small cell lung cancer.

This clonotype was seen only once. This chain joins TRBV7-2 and TRBJ2-6; 7 bases map to TRBD1. The CDR3 consists of 15 residues. The V and J ends lost 4 bases and 4 bases, in that order; junction bases with no gene match: 4. Germline V gene sequence: CDR1 SGHTA, CDR2 FQGNSA. The DNA of the CDR3 is TGTGCCAGCAGCTGGGGACAGTACGGGGCCAACGTCCTGACTTTC. This codes for CASSWGQYGANVLTF.

This clonotype was found a few times. V usage is TRBV10-3 and J usage is TRBJ2-3, with D possibly called TRBD1 or TRBD2 (5 bases each). CDR3 size: 16 residues. Trimming stripped 3 bases from V and 0 bases from J, with 13 bases between. CDR1 ENHRY and CDR2 SYGVKD come from the germline V gene. CDR3 coding DNA: TGTGCCATCAGTGAATCGGGGCAGGGAAGCACAGATACGCAGTATTTT. It specifies CAISESGQGSTDTQYF.

CDR3 DNA: TGTGCCAGCAGTGAAGCGCTAAGGTCTGAAGCTTTCTTT. This translates into CASSEALRSEAFF. The chain is built from TRBV2 and TRBJ1-1; no definite D call. The germline gives CDR1 SNHLY, CDR2 FYNNEI. V was trimmed by 0 bases and J by 6 bases, leaving 8 bases between them. The CDR3 has 13 amino acids. The whole variable domain, filled in from reference TRBV2 and TRBJ1-1, reads EPEVTQTPSHQVTQMGQEVILRCVPISNHLYFYWYRQILGQKVEFLVSFYNNEISEKSEIFDDQFSVERPDGSNFTLKIRSTKLEDSAMYFCASSEALRSEAFFGQGTRLTVV.

This chain connects TRBV28 to TRBJ2-2, with D possibly TRBD2 on 6 matching bases. The CDR3 loop spans 16 amino acids. Deletions cut 1 base from V and 1 base from J, with 10 bases between. Germline-derived CDR1 and CDR2 are MDHEN and SYDVKM. CDR3 in DNA: TGTGCCAGCAGTTTATTACTAGCAAAGAACACCGGGGAGCTGTTTTTT. Translating it yields CASSLLLAKNTGELFF.

J is TRBJ1-4 and V is TRBV28, with TRBD1 as a possible D gene (6 bases). The CDR3 contains 13 residues. Germline CDR1 MDHEN, CDR2 SYDVKM. The ends were cut back, 7 bases at V and 6 bases at J, with 12 bases in the middle. The CDR3 loop reads CASNRGGDEKLFF. CDR3 coding DNA: TGTGCCAGCAACAGAGGGGGAGATGAAAAACTGTTTTTT.

The sample holds a few counts of this clonotype. The chain uses TRBV3-1 and TRBJ2-5, with 8 positions matching TRBD2. The germline V gene has CDR1 LGHDT and CDR2 YNNKEL (reference sequence). Trimming took 0 bases from V and 5 from J; bases not matched to a gene: 14. The CDR3 extends over 18 amino acids. CDR3: CASSQDPGGLGRLETQYF. CDR3 bases: TGTGCCAGCAGCCAAGATCCCGGGGGACTAGGGCGGTTGGAGACCCAGTACTTC.

V usage is TRBV27 and J usage is TRBJ1-5; TRBD1 is a possible D gene (5 bases). V was shortened by 8 bases and J by 5 bases, with 7 bases between the two germline ends. Germline V gene sequence: CDR1 MNHEY, CDR2 SMNVEV (reference sequence). The CDR3 has 11 residues. CDR3 nucleotide sequence: TGTGCCAGCGGGGGGGATCAGCCCCAGCATTTT. Encoded protein: CASGGDQPQHF.

This chain connects TRBV24-1 to TRBJ2-2; no reliable D call. In germline, CDR1 is KGHDR, CDR2 SFDVKD. Trimming removed 3 bases from V and 6 bases from J, with 10 bases in between. The CDR3 has 14 residues. This CDR3 is CATSDPLGAGELFF. The CDR3 DNA reads TGTGCCACCAGTGATCCGCTAGGCGCCGGGGAGCTGTTTTTT.

Many counts were recorded for this clonotype. V usage is TRBV6-6 and J usage is TRBJ1-5; D remains ambiguous. From germline, CDR1 is MNHNY and CDR2 SVGAGI (reference sequence). Trimming stripped 5 bases from V and 7 bases from J, with 15 bases between. This CDR3 region has 14 residues. CDR3 region: CASSGDRAGQPQHF. The CDR3 nucleotides read TGTGCCAGCAGTGGAGATAGAGCAGGCCAGCCCCAGCATTTT.

The V and J genes are TRBV6-2 or TRBV6-3 and TRBJ2-7; possibly TRBD2 for D (5 bases). The V and J ends lost 6 bases and 1 base respectively, with 13 bases between them. The V gene's germline CDR1 is MNHEY and CDR2 SVGEGT. The CDR3 consists of 14 residues. CDR3 sequence (DNA): TGTGCCAGCAGGCTCCGATCGGGGTCCTACGAGCAGTACTTC. Amino acid sequence: CASRLRSGSYEQYF.

This clonotype was detected a few times. V gene TRBV9 combines with J gene TRBJ2-2; D is unclear. From germline, CDR1 is SGDLS and CDR2 YYNGEE. The CDR3 covers 12 residues. V gave up 1 base and J gave up 5 bases, with 3 bases separating them. The CDR3 DNA follows: TGTGCCAGCAGCGTAAGGACCGGGGAGCTGTTTTTT. It specifies CASSVRTGELFF. The variable domain in full, with the rest retrieved from reference TRBV9 and TRBJ2-2, is DSGVTQTPKHLITATGQRVTLRCSPRSGDLSVYWYQQSLDQGLQFLIQYYNGEERAKGNILERFSAQQFPDLHSELNLSSLELGDSALYFCASSVRTGELFFGEGSRLTVL.

The chain carries TRBV29-1 and TRBJ2-5; the D gene is possibly TRBD2 (5 bases). The germline V gene has CDR1 SQVTM and CDR2 ANQGSEA. Trimming removed 3 bases from V and 0 bases from J, with 11 bases in between. This CDR3 has 14 residues. Here the CDR3 DNA reads TGCAGCGTTGATCGAAGCGGACACCAAGAGACCCAGTACTTC. It codes for CSVDRSGHQETQYF.

This clonotype has a count of ten or more. CDR3 sequence: CASSLFGLAGLNIQYF. CDR3 nucleotide sequence: TGTGCCAGCAGTTTATTTGGCCTAGCGGGGCTAAACATTCAGTACTTC. V is TRBV27 and J is TRBJ2-4; 9 bases fit TRBD2. V lost 1 base and J lost 6; bases outside the gene matches: 7. The CDR3 is made up of 16 amino acids. Germline assignment: CDR1 MNHEY and CDR2 SMNVEV (reference sequence).

V gene TRBV20-1 combines with J gene TRBJ2-7; D perhaps matches TRBD2 (5 bases). The V end lost 5 bases, the J end lost 4 bases, and 18 bases lay between the germline ends. CDR1 DFQATT and CDR2 SNEGSKA come from the germline V gene (reference sequence). This CDR3 region has 14 residues. The CDR3 loop reads CSAATTQRRYEQYF. The CDR3 DNA reads as TGCAGTGCTGCTACCACTCAGCGGAGATACGAGCAGTACTTC.

This clonotype showed up many times. This chain links TRBV28 with TRBJ2-7; 8 nucleotides line up with TRBD1. The V gene's germline CDR1 is MDHEN and CDR2 SYDVKM. The CDR3 consists of 13 residues. Trimming cost V 5 bases and J 3 bases; bases outside gene matches: 3. CDR3: CASSVGQGYEQYF. The CDR3 DNA reads TGTGCCAGCAGTGTAGGACAGGGCTACGAGCAGTACTTC.

The rearrangement links TRBV18 to TRBJ2-7; D unclear. Germline V gene lookup returns CDR1 KGHSH and CDR2 LQKENI. V was shortened by 3 bases and J by 3 bases, with 9 bases between the two germline ends. The CDR3 is 13 residues long. The CDR3 sequence: CASSPTVRYEQYF. DNA for the CDR3: TGTGCCAGCTCACCTACCGTCCGCTACGAGCAGTACTTC.

This chain connects TRBV28 to TRBJ1-2, with D unresolved. Germline-derived CDR1 and CDR2 are MDHEN and SYDVKM. The CDR3 spans 12 residues. Trimming shortened V by 1 base and J by 6 bases, and 6 bases separated the two germline ends. The CDR3 protein is CASSLSTDGYTF. As DNA, the CDR3 is TGTGCCAGCAGTTTATCGACCGATGGCTACACCTTC.

The chain employs TRBV20-1 and TRBJ2-1; unclear D gene. From germline, CDR1 is DFQATT and CDR2 SNEGSKA (reference sequence). The CDR3 is 12 amino acids. Trimming stripped 5 bases from V and 8 bases from J, with 13 bases between. CDR3 protein: CSAPEAWDEQFF. DNA of the CDR3: TGCAGTGCTCCCGAGGCTTGGGATGAGCAGTTCTTC.

V usage is TRBV5-1 and J usage is TRBJ1-1; D gene uncertain. CDR1 is SGHRS and CDR2 is YFSETQ in the germline V gene. This CDR3 region has 14 residues. Trimming took 2 bases from V and 5 from J, leaving 13 bases between them. The CDR3 region is CASSLGITNTEAFF. The CDR3 DNA is TGCGCCAGCAGCTTAGGAATCACAAATACTGAAGCTTTCTTT.

This chain uses TRBV7-8 with TRBJ2-1; D is possibly TRBD1 or TRBD2 (5 bases each). CDR1 and CDR2 from the germline V gene are SGHVS and FQNEAQ. Between the trimmed V and J ends, which lost 1 base and 12 bases, there was a span of 25 bases. The length of the CDR3 is 17 residues. In DNA form, the CDR3 reads TGTGCCAGCAGCTTAGATGGGGTCGGCAGGGCACCTGGGGGGCAGTTCTTC. Its protein is CASSLDGVGRAPGGQFF. The whole variable domain, filled in from reference TRBV7-8 and TRBJ2-1, reads GAGVSQSPRYKVAKRGQDVALRCDPISGHVSLFWYQQALGQGPEFLTYFQNEAQLDKSGLPSDRFFAERPEGSVSTLKIQRTQQEDSAVYLCASSLDGVGRAPGGQFFGPGTRLTVL.